The T cell receptor beta chain described here comes from a study of blood T cell repertoires in COVID-19. Some clones are missing from TCRdb's copy, which holds only in-frame ones; the method was immunoSEQ multiplex PCR. The table includes about 240,000 clones, 83% detected once. The germline gives CDR1 SGDLS, CDR2 YYNGEE. The CDR3 is 12 residues long. With 4 bases removed from V and 11 bases from J, the gap between germline ends came to 15 bases. The receptor was isolated from a woman between 35 and 50 years old who had been exposed to COVID-19. This chain uses TRBV9 with TRBJ1-1; the D gene is possibly TRBD1 (6 bases). The sample was PBMCs or T cells enriched from blood (not recorded which). CDR3 DNA sequence: TGTGCCAGCAGCCCGCGCCAGGGGAGTGCTTTCTTT. This encodes CASSPRQGSAFF.